This TCR beta chain was found in a study of T cell responses to AZD1222 COVID-19 vaccine. The repertoire was sequenced with immunoSEQ multiplex PCR; TCRdb's copy has only in-frame clones and lacks some. Here the sample spans over 100,000 clones, roughly 85% being singletons. CDR1 is SGHDT and CDR2 is YYEEEE in the germline V gene. V gave up 0 bases and J gave up 9 bases, with 16 bases separating them. The CDR3 covers 15 residues. Sample: peripheral blood, taken 28 days after the second dose of the MenACWY control vaccine. This receptor was obtained from an adult who received the MenACWY meningococcal vaccine as a control. The chain combines TRBV5-6 with TRBJ1-5; D unclear. The CDR3 DNA reads as TGTGCCAGCAGCTTGGGGGCCCTCCAGGCCTTGCCCCAGCATTTT. As protein: CASSLGALQALPQHF.